A single sample gave rise to the 21 T cell receptor beta chains below, sequenced in a study of T cell repertoires in cytomegalovirus infection. TCRdb redid the calling of the reads with MiXCR, one entry per CDR3 protein. Found here are 290,000 or so distinct CDR3 sequences, around 10% of them singletons; the top ten hold around 2.6%. Material for sequencing was PBMCs. The receptors derive from a human donor in good health (CMV status not recorded). Some clones in this sample may be carry-over from other donors' samples.

This clonotype was detected many times. The chain employs TRBV20-1 and TRBJ2-7, with 9 bases that match TRBD1. Losses at the gene ends were 3 bases for V and 3 bases for J; bases not matched to a gene: 0. The CDR3 extends over 12 amino acids. Germline lookup yields CDR1 DFQATT and CDR2 SNEGSKA (reference sequence). CDR3 coding DNA: TGCAGTGCTAGGACAGGGGGCTACGAGCAGTACGTC. Amino acid sequence: CSARTGGYEQYV.

This clonotype occurred many times. V gene TRBV7-9 combines with J gene TRBJ1-1; perhaps TRBD1 as D (5 bases). V was trimmed by 7 bases and J by 0 bases, leaving 15 bases between them. Looked up from germline, CDR1 is SEHNR and CDR2 is FQNEAQ (reference sequence). This CDR3 comprises 15 residues. This CDR3 is CASTPRGRMNTEAFF. The DNA for the CDR3 is TGTGCCAGCACCCCTCGGGGGAGGATGAACACTGAAGCTTTCTTT.

The chain joins TRBV20-1 to TRBJ1-5; a weak D match, TRBD1 (6 bases). Germline values: CDR1 DFQATT, CDR2 SNEGSKA (reference sequence). The CDR3 is made up of 13 amino acids. The CDR3 is CSSHRGAGQPQHF. The CDR3 nucleotides read TGCAGCTCCCACCGGGGGGCGGGTCAGCCCCAGCATTTT.

The V gene is TRBV5-1, the J gene TRBJ1-1; D is unclear. CDR1 is SGHRS and CDR2 is YFSETQ in the germline V gene. There are 15 residues in the CDR3. Between the trimmed V and J ends, which lost 6 bases and 1 base, there was a span of 16 bases. The CDR3 spells CASIPGGTTNTEAFF. DNA of the CDR3: TGCGCCAGCATTCCGGGCGGCACCACGAACACTGAAGCTTTCTTT.

This clonotype was picked up many times. The genes are TRBV28 and TRBJ1-3, with 8 bases fitting TRBD1. Germline trimming cut 2 bases from V and 6 bases from J; bases unmatched to any gene: 9. From germline, CDR1 is MDHEN and CDR2 SYDVKM. The CDR3 extends over 16 amino acids. The DNA for the CDR3 is TGTGCCAGCAGTTTACCGAGGGACAGGCGACTAAACACCATATATTTT. This encodes CASSLPRDRRLNTIYF.

This chain joins TRBV5-1 and TRBJ2-3, with D perhaps TRBD2 (5 bases). The V gene lost 1 base and the J gene lost 3 bases, with 15 bases spanning the gap. Germline V gene data show CDR1 as SGHRS and CDR2 as YFSETQ. The CDR3 extends over 16 amino acids. In nucleotides, the CDR3 is TGCGCCAGCAGCTTGACTGGGGAGCATAGGACAGATACGCAGTATTTT. Its translation is CASSLTGEHRTDTQYF.

This clonotype has ten or more counts. This chain joins TRBV7-8 and TRBJ2-2, with 8 bases fitting TRBD1. Germline assignment: CDR1 SGHVS and CDR2 FQNEAQ. After removal of 7 bases from V and 0 bases from J, the junction contained 13 bases not matched to a gene. The length of the CDR3 is 18 residues. CDR3 in DNA: TGTGCCAGCAAGCGGCCGGGACAGGCGTATGCGAACACCGGGGAGCTGTTTTTT. It yields the protein CASKRPGQAYANTGELFF. Combining the CDR3 with reference TRBV7-8 and TRBJ2-2 gives the whole variable domain GAGVSQSPRYKVAKRGQDVALRCDPISGHVSLFWYQQALGQGPEFLTYFQNEAQLDKSGLPSDRFFAERPEGSVSTLKIQRTQQEDSAVYLCASKRPGQAYANTGELFFGEGSRLTVL.

Many counts were recorded for this clonotype. The J gene is TRBJ1-1, the V gene TRBV28, with D unresolved. Germline V lookup: CDR1 MDHEN, CDR2 SYDVKM. This CDR3 has 14 residues. Trimming left V 1 base short and J 1 base short, with 7 bases between. The chain's CDR3 is CASSLFTWNTEAFF. The CDR3, as DNA: TGTGCCAGCAGTTTATTCACTTGGAACACTGAAGCTTTCTTT.

Many counts were recorded for this clonotype. The V and J genes are TRBV10-3 and TRBJ1-4; weak D call: TRBD1 (6 bases). From germline, CDR1 is ENHRY and CDR2 SYGVKD. V was cut by 7 bases and J by 0 bases, with 12 bases left in between. CDR3 length: 15 amino acids. The DNA for the CDR3 is TGTGCCATCAAACCTTCAGGGGCAACTAATGAAAAACTGTTTTTT. This translates into CAIKPSGATNEKLFF.

There are a few counts of this clonotype. The chain carries TRBV19 and TRBJ2-1, with TRBD1 matching over 8 bases. The ends lost 4 bases at V and 5 bases at J; junction bases unmatched: 10. Germline CDR1 LNHDA, CDR2 SQIVND (reference sequence). The CDR3 extends over 16 amino acids. CDR3 in DNA: TGTGCCAGTAGTACACGACAGGGGACGAAAGACAATGAGCAGTTCTTC. Translated, it gives CASSTRQGTKDNEQFF.

Many counts were recorded for this clonotype. The V and J genes are TRBV7-6 and TRBJ2-1, with 8 bases fitting TRBD2. J gave up 5 bases and V 3 bases, and 6 bases lay outside the gene matches. The CDR3 is 15 residues long. Germline CDR1 is SGHVS and CDR2 is FNYEAQ. The CDR3 sequence: CASSLSRGVDNEQFF. CDR3 coding DNA: TGTGCCAGCAGCTTGTCGCGGGGGGTTGACAATGAGCAGTTCTTC. Based on the CDR3 plus reference TRBV7-6 and TRBJ2-1, the full variable domain is GAGVSQSPRYKVTKRGQDVALRCDPISGHVSLYWYRQALGQGPEFLTYFNYEAQQDKSGLPNDRFSAERPEGSISTLTIQRTEQRDSAMYRCASSLSRGVDNEQFFGPGTRLTVL.

This clonotype was seen many times. The rearrangement links TRBV6-5 to TRBJ1-2; D unclear. The germline gives CDR1 MNHEY, CDR2 SVGAGI. V lost 6 bases and J lost 5, with 13 bases in between. This CDR3 region has 13 residues. The CDR3 loop is CASSSRIGYGYTF. The CDR3 nucleotides read TGTGCCAGCAGCTCCCGGATCGGATATGGCTACACCTTC.

In its sample, this clonotype was seen many times. The genes are TRBV28 and TRBJ1-2; 7 nucleotides align to TRBD1. Germline assignment: CDR1 MDHEN and CDR2 SYDVKM. V was clipped by 5 bases and J by 8 bases; unmatched bases: 5. The CDR3 covers 12 residues. The CDR3 DNA follows: TGTGCCAGCAGTCGTCGACAGGGCGGCTACACCTTC. Its protein is CASSRRQGGYTF.

This clonotype was detected ten times or more. This sequence joins TRBV25-1 and TRBJ1-2; perhaps TRBD1 as D (5 bases). The germline V gene encodes CDR1 MGHDK and CDR2 SYGVNS. The CDR3 loop spans 13 amino acids. V lost 3 bases and J 6 bases, leaving 11 bases between the germline ends. CDR3 amino acids: CASSDPGTHGYTF. CDR3 DNA sequence: TGTGCCAGCAGTGACCCGGGGACCCATGGCTACACCTTC.

This clonotype was counted at least ten times. J is TRBJ2-1 and V is TRBV20-1; a possible D gene is TRBD2 (5 bases). The CDR3 covers 15 residues. Trimming removed 5 bases at V and 1 base at J, with 15 bases between. Looked up from germline, CDR1 is DFQATT and CDR2 is SNEGSKA (reference sequence). The CDR3 region has the DNA TGCAGTGCTGCTGGGAGAGGACTTTCCTACAATGAGCAGTTCTTC. It codes for CSAAGRGLSYNEQFF.

V and J are TRBV20-1 and TRBJ1-2, with D tentatively TRBD1 (6 bases). V was shortened by 3 bases and J by 8 bases, with 25 bases between the two germline ends. Germline V gene sequence: CDR1 DFQATT, CDR2 SNEGSKA (reference sequence). The CDR3 is 16 residues long. This chain's CDR3 is CSASLPPPRTEGGYTF. The CDR3 DNA reads TGCAGTGCTAGTCTCCCCCCCCCCCGGACAGAAGGGGGCTACACCTTC.

This clonotype was observed at least ten times. The chain employs TRBV4-2 and TRBJ2-4; maybe TRBD1 (5 bases). This CDR3 is 14 amino acids long. V was cut by 2 bases and J by 5 bases, with 10 bases left in between. Germline loops: CDR1 LGHNA, CDR2 YNFKEQ. As DNA, the CDR3 is TGTGCCAGCAGCCAATATACAGGTGAAAACATTCAGTACTTC. It encodes CASSQYTGENIQYF.

This clonotype came up many times. The rearrangement links TRBV7-2 to TRBJ2-2; a possible D gene is TRBD1 (5 bases). Trimming left V 5 bases short and J 5 bases short, with 12 bases between. Germline V lookup: CDR1 SGHTA, CDR2 FQGNSA. CDR3 length equals 14 residues. The chain's CDR3 is CASSIRQQTGELFF. Written as DNA, the CDR3 is TGTGCCAGCAGCATCCGACAGCAAACCGGGGAGCTGTTTTTT.

This clonotype was found many times. This chain uses TRBV20-1 with TRBJ2-7; perhaps D is TRBD1 or TRBD2 (5 bases each). Germline CDR1 DFQATT, CDR2 SNEGSKA (reference sequence). The CDR3 has 11 amino acids. V dropped 6 bases and J dropped 4 bases, with 10 bases sitting between them. Here the CDR3 reads CSARGGYEQYF. DNA for the CDR3: TGCAGTGCCCGTGGGGGTTACGAGCAGTACTTC.

There are many counts of this clonotype. The chain has TRBV20-1 and TRBJ2-1; D not certain. CDR3 length: 16 amino acids. Germline values: CDR1 DFQATT, CDR2 SNEGSKA (reference sequence). V was clipped by 1 base and J by 0 bases, with 13 bases between them. The CDR3 bases are TGCAGTGCTAGAGTGATGGCAGCCCGCTCCTACAATGAGCAGTTCTTC. It encodes CSARVMAARSYNEQFF.

The chain employs TRBV24-1 and TRBJ2-5; 7 nucleotides agree with TRBD2. Looked up from germline, CDR1 is KGHDR and CDR2 is SFDVKD. The junction had 4 bases not matched to a gene; V was cut back by 5 bases and J by 5 bases. This CDR3 has 13 amino acids. CDR3 protein: CATSGGGRETQYF. The CDR3 nucleotides are TGTGCCACCAGTGGGGGGGGACGGGAGACCCAGTACTTC.